What follows are 11 T cell receptor beta chains derived from one specimen sequenced in a study of T cells in Graves' hyperthyroidism and ophthalmopathy. TCR beta CDR3 region amplification was performed from RNA transcripts. First-round RT-PCR of the TCR CDR3 relied on the HTBI primer set. TCRdb redid the calling of the multiplex PCR reads with MiXCR, one entry per CDR3 protein. The repertoire holds approximately 600,000 distinct CDR3 sequences, with roughly 20% as singletons. The sample comprised blood. All receptors derive from a man aged 25 to 40 with Graves' ophthalmopathy.

At least ten counts were recorded for this clonotype. This chain joins TRBV20-1 and TRBJ2-7; 10 bases map to TRBD2. The CDR3 is made up of 14 amino acids. Germline trimming cut 3 bases from V and 5 bases from J; bases unmatched to any gene: 7. Germline V lookup: CDR1 DFQATT, CDR2 SNEGSKA (reference sequence). CDR3 residues: CSASLAGAPNEQYF. DNA of the CDR3: TGCAGTGCTAGTCTAGCGGGAGCCCCCAACGAGCAGTACTTC.

Ten or more counts support this clonotype. The chain employs TRBV20-1 and TRBJ2-7, with a weak D call TRBD2 (5 bases). Germline V lookup: CDR1 DFQATT, CDR2 SNEGSKA (reference sequence). This CDR3 region has 11 residues. V was trimmed by 5 bases and J by 3 bases, leaving 8 bases between them. The CDR3 spells CSAGLVYEQYF. In DNA, the CDR3 is TGCAGTGCTGGACTGGTCTACGAGCAGTACTTC.

The rearrangement uses TRBV7-2 and TRBJ2-2; D is undetermined. This CDR3 comprises 16 residues. Germline CDR1 and CDR2: SGHTA and FQGNSA. Trimming cost V 5 bases and J 3 bases, with 16 bases left between them. The CDR3 sequence is CASSPRNTLDTGELFF. The DNA for the CDR3 is TGTGCCAGCAGCCCCCGCAACACCCTTGACACCGGGGAGCTGTTTTTT.

The CDR3 loop is CAVQGQGRPYEQYF. The CDR3, as DNA: TGTGCCGTTCAGGGACAGGGAAGACCCTACGAGCAGTACTTC. The chain combines TRBV10-3 with TRBJ2-7; 9 positions match TRBD1. The CDR3 runs 14 residues. Germline V CDR1 and CDR2: ENHRY, SYGVKD. V was clipped by 11 bases and J by 2 bases; unmatched bases: 10.

The chain carries TRBV7-2 and TRBJ1-5, with D perhaps TRBD1 (6 bases). Germline V gives CDR1 SGHTA, CDR2 FQGNSA. This CDR3 contains 16 residues. Trimming took off 6 bases at V and 4 bases at J, with 19 bases between the two ends. CDR3 bases: TGTGCCAGCAGTCTAGATGGGGGCGTAGGTAATCAGCCCCAGCATTTT. Protein: CASSLDGGVGNQPQHF.

V gene TRBV5-1 combines with J gene TRBJ2-3; TRBD2 aligns across 8 bases. This CDR3 contains 17 residues. Germline V gene lookup returns CDR1 SGHRS and CDR2 YFSETQ. Trimming at V came to 0 bases and at J to 3 bases, leaving 9 bases not matched to a gene. This chain's CDR3 is CASSLASLSGRTDTQYF. The CDR3 DNA reads TGCGCCAGCAGCTTGGCCAGCCTCAGCGGGAGAACAGATACGCAGTATTTT.

There are a few counts of this clonotype. The chain joins TRBV27 to TRBJ1-5, with D uncertain. Germline V gives CDR1 MNHEY, CDR2 SMNVEV (reference sequence). This CDR3 is 14 amino acids long. Trimming shortened V by 0 bases and J by 5 bases, and 8 bases separated the two germline ends. The CDR3 nucleotides read TGTGCCAGCAGTTTATCGAGGGAGTATCAGCCCCAGCATTTT. Translated, it gives CASSLSREYQPQHF.

This clonotype was detected many times. This chain joins TRBV7-2 and TRBJ2-3, with D perhaps matching TRBD1 or TRBD2 (5 bases each). Trimming took 5 bases from V and 1 from J, leaving 13 bases between them. The CDR3 covers 15 residues. Germline loops: CDR1 SGHTA, CDR2 FQGNSA. CDR3 amino acids: CASSPSRDRTDTQYF. The CDR3 DNA is TGTGCCAGCAGCCCATCCAGGGACCGCACAGATACGCAGTATTTT.

As to this clonotype: The junction departs from the called germline gene at one end, perhaps through a read error. This chain connects TRBV11-2 to TRBJ2-6; 10 bases line up with TRBD1. Germline values: CDR1 SGHAT, CDR2 FQNNGV. This CDR3 has 14 amino acids. The CDR3 bases are TGCGCCAGCAGCCAACCGGGACAGGGGAACGTCCTGACTTTC. As protein: CASSQPGQGNVLTF.

This clonotype came up many times. The chain employs TRBV30 and TRBJ2-1; a weak D match, TRBD2 (5 bases). There are 14 residues in the CDR3. Looked up from germline, CDR1 is GTSNPN and CDR2 is SVGIG (reference sequence). V was cut by 0 bases and J by 7 bases, with 13 bases left in between. The CDR3 is CAWSVGVGWNEQFF. Here the CDR3 DNA reads TGTGCCTGGAGTGTGGGAGTCGGGTGGAATGAGCAGTTCTTC.

This clonotype was counted many times. V gene TRBV15 combines with J gene TRBJ1-4; TRBD1 is a possible D gene (5 bases). Trimming shortened V by 9 bases and J by 8 bases, and 19 bases separated the two germline ends. The CDR3 has 14 amino acids. Germline CDR1 reads LNHNV; CDR2 reads YYDKDF (reference sequence). In nucleotides, the CDR3 is TGTGCCACTCCCGGGACCCCCGATCGGGAAAAACTGTTTTTT. Translating it yields CATPGTPDREKLFF.